The 21 T cell receptor beta chains reported below all come from one sample, sequenced in a study of cytomegalovirus exposure and HLA in healthy donors. The study ran its PCR with 60 Vbeta and 13 Jbeta primers. TCRdb keeps only in-frame clones here, not all; method: immunoSEQ multiplex PCR. The sample has 150,000 to 200,000 clones, roughly 79% seen once. The sample comprised PBMCs. The receptors were sampled from a woman in her fifties or sixties in good health and CMV-seropositive.

The rearrangement uses TRBV5-1 and TRBJ2-3, with a weak D call TRBD1 (6 bases). The CDR3 extends over 14 amino acids. Germline V gives CDR1 SGHRS, CDR2 YFSETQ. Trimming took 0 bases from V and 6 from J, leaving 11 bases between them. This CDR3 is CASSLEPGVDTQYF. The CDR3 coding sequence is TGCGCCAGCAGCTTGGAGCCAGGGGTGGATACGCAGTATTTT.

V is TRBV29-1 and J is TRBJ2-3, with 7 bases lining up with TRBD1. CDR3 length: 13 residues. J was trimmed by 2 bases and V by 7 bases; bases with no gene match: 6. Germline V gives CDR1 SQVTM, CDR2 ANQGSEA. The CDR3 sequence: CSATGFFTDTQYF. CDR3 coding DNA: TGCAGCGCGACAGGGTTCTTCACAGATACGCAGTATTTT.

The chain combines TRBV7-6 with TRBJ2-5, with 7 positions matching TRBD2. With the DNA end fitting TRBJ2-7 better, the J assignment may be wrong. The germline V gene has CDR1 SGHVS and CDR2 FNYEAQ. The CDR3 runs 16 residues. The CDR3 DNA reads TGTGCCAGCACCCCTTCGGTGGGGGGGGAATGGGACGAGCAGTACTTC. This sequence encodes CASTPSVGGEWDEQYF.

In this sample, this clone turned up a few times. The CDR3 spells CASQRGANTGELFF. In DNA, the CDR3 is TGTGCCAGTCAACGGGGGGCAAACACCGGGGAGCTGTTTTTT. The V call is TRBV7-2, the J call TRBJ2-2; D is possibly TRBD2 (7 bases). The CDR3 contains 14 residues. The ends were cut back, 9 bases at V and 2 bases at J, with 13 bases in the middle. The germline V gene has CDR1 SGHTA and CDR2 FQGNSA.

V and J are TRBV27 and TRBJ2-7; 7 bases align to TRBD1. The CDR3 length is 14 residues. CDR1 MNHEY and CDR2 SMNVEV come from the germline V gene (reference sequence). V was clipped by 5 bases and J by 2 bases; unmatched bases: 6. The CDR3 coding sequence is TGTGCCAGCAGTCCCAAGACAGGGCCCTACGAGCAGTACTTC. This gives the protein CASSPKTGPYEQYF.

V usage is TRBV5-8 and J usage is TRBJ1-2, with D tentatively TRBD1 (6 bases). Deletions cut 7 bases from V and 8 bases from J, with 21 bases between. Germline CDR1 SGHTS, CDR2 YDEGEE. The CDR3 covers 14 residues. CDR3 nucleotides: TGTGCCAGCTCCCTTGGGCCGGGGGGCGCGGGCTACACCTTC. It codes for CASSLGPGGAGYTF. The complete variable domain, with remaining parts taken from reference TRBV5-8 and TRBJ1-2, reads EAGVTQSPTHLIKTRGQQATLRCSPISGHTSVYWYQQALGLGLQFLLWYDEGEERNRGNFPPRFSGRQFPNYSSELNVNALELEDSALYLCASSLGPGGAGYTFGSGTRLTVV.

This chain links TRBV5-4 with TRBJ2-5; 7 bases line up with TRBD2. Germline trimming cut 6 bases from V and 0 bases from J; bases unmatched to any gene: 8. The CDR3 spans 15 residues. CDR1 is SGHNT, CDR2 YYREEE, per germline (reference sequence). DNA for the CDR3: TGTGCCAGCAAGTGGTCAGGACTAGACCAAGAGACCCAGTACTTC. It is translated as CASKWSGLDQETQYF.

The chain combines TRBV18 with TRBJ2-2; 9 nucleotides align to TRBD1. The CDR3 runs 19 residues. V lost 2 bases to trimming and J lost 2 bases; unmatched junction nucleotides: 12. From germline, CDR1 is KGHSH and CDR2 LQKENI. CDR3 amino acids: CASSPGATGTGFNTGELFF. DNA for the CDR3: TGTGCCAGCTCACCAGGGGCCACCGGGACAGGGTTCAACACCGGGGAGCTGTTTTTT.

This clone is a singleton in its sample. Different DNA sequences within this sample yield the same CDR3. The chain joins TRBV7-9 to TRBJ1-3, with D perhaps TRBD1 (5 bases). Trimming shortened V by 3 bases and J by 2 bases, and 8 bases separated the two germline ends. Germline-derived CDR1 and CDR2 are SEHNR and FQNEAQ (reference sequence). This CDR3 has 14 amino acids. The CDR3 loop is CASSLGGTGNTIYF. DNA for the CDR3: TGTGCCAGCAGCTTGGGGGGTACTGGAAACACCATATATTTT.

The chain recombines TRBV5-8 with TRBJ1-4; 7 positions match TRBD1. CDR3 size: 14 residues. The germline gives CDR1 SGHTS, CDR2 YDEGEE. J lost 4 bases, V lost 4 bases, and 4 bases had no gene match. CDR3 DNA: TGTGCCAGCAGCAGGGGACAGAGTAATGAAAAACTGTTTTTT. This gives the protein CASSRGQSNEKLFF.

The CDR3 DNA reads as TGTGCCAGCAGCTCTGCCAGGGGGCAGAGGGCGTTAGGCTACACCTTC. This gives the protein CASSSARGQRALGYTF. V is TRBV7-8 and J is TRBJ1-2; 8 bases are a match to TRBD1. The length of the CDR3 is 16 residues. V gave up 4 bases and J gave up 8 bases; unmatched junction bases: 15. Germline V gives CDR1 SGHVS, CDR2 FQNEAQ.

The J gene is TRBJ1-1, the V gene TRBV7-6; TRBD1 agrees at 7 bases. Germline trimming cut 2 bases from V and 6 bases from J; bases unmatched to any gene: 3. This CDR3 has 13 residues. Per germline, CDR1 SGHVS and CDR2 FNYEAQ. CDR3 nucleotide sequence: TGTGCCAGCAGCTTACCAGACAGGGCTGAAGCTTTCTTT. Amino acid sequence: CASSLPDRAEAFF.

The chain is built from TRBV10-3 and TRBJ2-1, with 8 bases that match TRBD2. The CDR3 is made up of 15 amino acids. The V gene end was trimmed by 4 bases and the J gene end by 6 bases; junction bases not matched to a gene: 8. Germline V gene sequence: CDR1 ENHRY, CDR2 SYGVKD. CDR3 in DNA: TGTGCCATCAGTGGCGGGACTAGGTCCGGCAATGAGCAGTTCTTC. Translation: CAISGGTRSGNEQFF.

This clone appeared a few times. The chain joins TRBV5-1 to TRBJ2-5; 9 bases line up with TRBD2. J was trimmed by 3 bases and V by 5 bases; bases with no gene match: 5. Germline CDR1 and CDR2: SGHRS and YFSETQ. The CDR3 spans 14 residues. The CDR3: CASSNSGGEETQYF. Written as DNA, the CDR3 is TGCGCCAGCAGTAATAGCGGGGGCGAAGAGACCCAGTACTTC.

This clone turned up a few times. The junction and the germline gene differ at one end; a read error may be behind it. The CDR3 coding sequence is TGTGCTAGCAGCGGGGACAGGAACACCGGGGAGCTGTTTTTT. Translated: CASSGDRNTGELFF. The chain joins TRBV7-7 to TRBJ2-2, with D possibly being TRBD1 or TRBD2 (7 bases each). This CDR3 is built from 14 residues. CDR1 is SSHAT and CDR2 is FNYEAQ in the germline V gene (reference sequence).

The genes are TRBV30 and TRBJ2-7; a weak D match, TRBD1 (6 bases). The CDR3 spans 16 residues. Trimming shortened V by 0 bases and J by 5 bases, and 20 bases separated the two germline ends. Per germline, CDR1 GTSNPN and CDR2 SVGIG (reference sequence). The CDR3 sequence: CAWSVGDPGEDHEQYF. CDR3 sequence (DNA): TGTGCCTGGAGTGTAGGAGACCCAGGGGAAGACCACGAGCAGTACTTC.

This chain uses TRBV7-8 with TRBJ1-6; D may be TRBD1 (5 bases). Germline V gene data show CDR1 as SGHVS and CDR2 as FQNEAQ. Trimming removed 1 base at V and 5 bases at J, with 12 bases between. The CDR3 consists of 16 residues. The chain's CDR3 is CASSLGHRRNNSPLHF. In nucleotides, the CDR3 is TGTGCCAGCAGCTTAGGTCACAGGCGGAATAATTCACCCCTCCACTTT. Full variable domain (outside the CDR3, taken from reference TRBV7-8 and TRBJ1-6): GAGVSQSPRYKVAKRGQDVALRCDPISGHVSLFWYQQALGQGPEFLTYFQNEAQLDKSGLPSDRFFAERPEGSVSTLKIQRTQQEDSAVYLCASSLGHRRNNSPLHFGNGTRLTVT.

CDR3 nucleotides: TGTGCCAGCAGTGAAATACAATCCTACAATGAGCAGTTCTTC. Its translation is CASSEIQSYNEQFF. This chain uses TRBV6-1 with TRBJ2-1; D ambiguous. Germline V lookup: CDR1 MNHNS, CDR2 SASEGT. The length of the CDR3 is 14 residues. The V and J ends lost 2 bases and 1 base respectively, with 6 bases between them.

This clone was seen a single time. The chain carries TRBV2 and TRBJ2-2; no firm D call. The CDR3 has 14 amino acids. Between the trimmed V and J ends, which lost 6 bases and 4 bases, there was a span of 12 bases. CDR1 is SNHLY and CDR2 is FYNNEI in the germline V gene. The CDR3 DNA reads TGTGCCAGCAGGGAGAAGGTCGGCACCGGGGAGCTGTTTTTT. It specifies CASREKVGTGELFF.

This rearrangement joins TRBV6-1 to TRBJ1-5, with D maybe TRBD1 (6 bases). The germline CDR1 and CDR2 sequences are MNHNS and SASEGT. With 4 bases removed from V and 4 bases from J, the gap between germline ends came to 20 bases. This CDR3 has 17 amino acids. The DNA of the CDR3 is TGTGCCAGCAGTGTTACCTGGGCGACAGGCCTAAATCAGCCCCAGCATTTT. Its translation is CASSVTWATGLNQPQHF.

V is TRBV19 and J is TRBJ2-1; TRBD2 matches at 10 bases. The V and J ends lost 4 bases and 14 bases, in that order; junction bases with no gene match: 8. The CDR3 is 13 residues long. CDR1 is LNHDA, CDR2 SQIVND, per germline (reference sequence). The CDR3 loop reads CASSTFTSGDEFF. The CDR3 DNA is TGTGCCAGTAGTACATTTACTAGCGGGGATGAGTTCTTC.